Each of the 9 T cell receptor beta chains below was sequenced from the same sample in a study of blood T cell repertoires in COVID-19. The table came from immunoSEQ multiplex PCR; TCRdb's copy has only in-frame clones and leaves some out. Among about 200,000 clones, about nine tenths were seen once, and the ten largest hold 1.5% to 2%. Sample: peripheral blood. Source of these receptors: a man between 18 and 29 years old with active or convalescent COVID-19.

J is TRBJ1-1 and V is TRBV30; the match to TRBD1 covers 10 bases. The V gene end was trimmed by 2 bases and the J gene end by 2 bases; junction bases not matched to a gene: 2. The CDR3 spans 14 residues. Germline V gives CDR1 GTSNPN, CDR2 SVGIG (reference sequence). The CDR3: CAWSRDRGNTEAFF. The CDR3 DNA follows: TGTGCCTGGAGTCGGGACAGGGGAAACACTGAAGCTTTCTTT.

The V and J genes are TRBV30 and TRBJ1-1; 12 bases map to TRBD1. The CDR3 totals 15 residues. Germline V gene lookup returns CDR1 GTSNPN and CDR2 SVGIG (reference sequence). Unmatched junction bases numbered 7, after V lost 8 bases and J lost 0 bases. For the CDR3, the DNA is TGTGCCACGGGCGGGACAGGGGGCTTGAACACTGAAGCTTTCTTT. Encoded protein: CATGGTGGLNTEAFF. Combining the CDR3 with reference TRBV30 and TRBJ1-1 gives the whole variable domain SQTIHQWPATLVQPVGSPLSLECTVEGTSNPNLYWYRQAAGRGLQLLFYSVGIGQISSEVPQNLSASRPQDRQFILSSKKLLLSDSGFYLCATGGTGGLNTEAFFGQGTRLTVV.

In its sample, this clone was seen many times. This chain uses TRBV6-5 with TRBJ2-7; D possibly corresponds to TRBD1 (5 bases). The V and J ends lost 10 bases and 2 bases respectively, with 18 bases between them. There are 14 residues in the CDR3. Germline CDR1 and CDR2: MNHEY and SVGAGI. The CDR3 DNA reads as TGTGCCACCAAAAGCCTAGGGGTAACCTACGAGCAGTACTTC. It specifies CATKSLGVTYEQYF.

The chain recombines TRBV9 with TRBJ2-5; D unclear. Deletions cut 0 bases from V and 4 bases from J, with 7 bases between. The CDR3 length is 13 residues. Germline lookup yields CDR1 SGDLS and CDR2 YYNGEE. The CDR3 reads CASSVAMAETQYF. In DNA, the CDR3 is TGTGCCAGCAGCGTAGCCATGGCAGAGACCCAGTACTTC. Based on the CDR3 plus reference TRBV9 and TRBJ2-5, the full variable domain is DSGVTQTPKHLITATGQRVTLRCSPRSGDLSVYWYQQSLDQGLQFLIQYYNGEERAKGNILERFSAQQFPDLHSELNLSSLELGDSALYFCASSVAMAETQYFGPGTRLLVL.

CDR3 sequence (DNA): TGTGCCACCAGTGCTGCCGGGACAGTCAATGAGCAGTTCTTC. Its translation: CATSAAGTVNEQFF. The gene calls are TRBV24-1 and TRBJ2-1, with TRBD1 matching over 7 bases. This CDR3 has 14 amino acids. V lost 5 bases, J lost 6 bases, and 6 bases stayed unmatched. The germline V gene encodes CDR1 KGHDR and CDR2 SFDVKD.

The CDR3 DNA reads as TGTGCCAGCAACACCTTACAGGGCAATCAGCCCCAGCATTTT. Translation: CASNTLQGNQPQHF. The V and J genes are TRBV6-6 and TRBJ1-5; D perhaps matches TRBD1 (5 bases). Germline V gives CDR1 MNHNY, CDR2 SVGAGI (reference sequence). CDR3 length equals 14 residues. With 7 bases removed from V and 2 bases from J, the gap between germline ends came to 12 bases.

This chain links TRBV6-5 with TRBJ1-5; D not resolved. The V and J ends lost 7 bases and 9 bases respectively, with 16 bases between them. The CDR3 extends over 13 amino acids. Germline CDR1 reads MNHEY; CDR2 reads SVGAGI. CDR3 DNA sequence: TGTGCCAGCAACCGGGGAGAGGGTCTGCCCCAGCATTTT. It encodes CASNRGEGLPQHF.

This clone was observed a few times. V usage is TRBV18 and J usage is TRBJ2-7, with D maybe TRBD1 (6 bases). Per the germline V gene, CDR1 is KGHSH and CDR2 is LQKENI. The CDR3 has 15 residues. V was shortened by 3 bases and J by 0 bases, with 12 bases between the two germline ends. CDR3 nucleotides: TGTGCCAGCTCACCGGACAGATTGAGCTCCTACGAGCAGTACTTC. Its protein product is CASSPDRLSSYEQYF.

V and J are TRBV7-6 and TRBJ2-1, with D possibly matching TRBD1 (6 bases). CDR1 and CDR2 (germline): SGHVS, FNYEAQ. This CDR3 has 17 amino acids. With 5 bases removed from V and 2 bases from J, the gap between germline ends came to 19 bases. CDR3 nucleotide sequence: TGTGCCAGCAGCGCCCGAAGGGGGACGGACCCCTACAATGAGCAGTTCTTC. Residues: CASSARRGTDPYNEQFF.